Below are 32 T cell receptor beta chains sequenced from a single sample in a study of cytomegalovirus exposure and HLA in healthy donors. Primers for the PCR totalled 60 Vbeta and 13 Jbeta. Method: immunoSEQ multiplex PCR; TCRdb's copy keeps in-frame clones and lacks some. Counted here are about 190,000 clones, roughly 80% occurring once; the ten biggest clones make up roughly 1.6%. Material for sequencing was PBMCs. The source of these receptors is a woman aged 18 to 35 in good health and CMV-seronegative.

V and J are TRBV18 and TRBJ2-3; TRBD1 might be the D (6 bases). The CDR3 has 14 amino acids. Germline V gene data show CDR1 as KGHSH and CDR2 as LQKENI. The ends were cut back, 4 bases at V and 3 bases at J, with 11 bases in the middle. The CDR3 DNA reads as TGTGCCAGCTCACGGGTGGACAGTACAGATACGCAGTATTTT. It codes for CASSRVDSTDTQYF.

This clone is a singleton in its sample. The chain joins TRBV5-1 to TRBJ2-3; 7 bases agree with TRBD2. Per the germline V gene, CDR1 is SGHRS and CDR2 is YFSETQ. The V segment lost 4 bases and the J segment 0 bases; nucleotides outside the gene matches: 2. This CDR3 region has 14 residues. The CDR3 DNA follows: TGCGCCAGCAGCCAGGGAGGGAGCACAGATACGCAGTATTTT. Translating gives CASSQGGSTDTQYF.

V gene TRBV10-3 combines with J gene TRBJ2-7; tentatively, D is TRBD2 (5 bases). The germline V gene encodes CDR1 ENHRY and CDR2 SYGVKD. V was trimmed by 3 bases and J by 4 bases, leaving 7 bases between them. The CDR3 has 12 amino acids. The CDR3 is CAISDEGYEQYF. The CDR3 DNA reads as TGTGCCATCAGTGATGAGGGATACGAGCAGTACTTC.

A few counts support this clone. This chain uses TRBV9 with TRBJ2-3; 7 positions agree with TRBD1. CDR1 and CDR2 (germline): SGDLS, YYNGEE. The CDR3 loop spans 15 amino acids. Trimming took 4 bases from V and 4 from J; bases not matched to a gene: 9. This CDR3 reads CASSNRQGGSDTQYF. The CDR3 DNA sequence: TGTGCCAGCAGCAACAGACAGGGTGGTTCAGATACGCAGTATTTT.

The chain uses TRBV6-5 and TRBJ2-7; 12 bases fit TRBD1. The CDR3 has 15 amino acids. V shed 1 base and J 6 bases; nucleotides not matched to a gene: 4. Germline loops: CDR1 MNHEY, CDR2 SVGAGI. The CDR3 bases are TGTGCCAGCAGTTACTGGGACAGGGGGCATATCGAGCAGTACTTC. It encodes CASSYWDRGHIEQYF.

The rearrangement joins TRBV5-4 to TRBJ1-4; 7 bases match TRBD1. After removal of 5 bases from V and 5 bases from J, the junction contained 6 bases not matched to a gene. This CDR3 spans 14 amino acids. The germline CDR1 and CDR2 sequences are SGHNT and YYREEE (reference sequence). The CDR3 region is CASRPTGSNEKLFF. CDR3 nucleotide sequence: TGTGCCAGCAGACCGACAGGGAGCAATGAAAAACTGTTTTTT.

The V gene is TRBV20-1, the J gene TRBJ2-1, with D uncertain. Trimming stripped 7 bases from V and 6 bases from J, with 10 bases between. Germline CDR1 and CDR2: DFQATT and SNEGSKA (reference sequence). CDR3 length equals 11 residues. In DNA, the CDR3 is TGCAGTGTTAGGGCCCCCAATGAGCAGTTCTTC. Translation gives CSVRAPNEQFF.

The rearrangement links TRBV9 to TRBJ2-5; 9 bases match TRBD1. The J call may be mistaken, given a closer DNA end match to TRBJ2-7. The CDR3 runs to 15 residues. The germline V gene has CDR1 SGDLS and CDR2 YYNGEE. The CDR3 sequence is CADGWDRDPCYEQYF. The CDR3 nucleotides read TGTGCCGACGGCTGGGACAGGGATCCGTGCTACGAGCAGTACTTC.

The rearrangement uses TRBV29-1 and TRBJ2-4; possible D gene TRBD2, 7 bases. V lost 4 bases and J 8 bases, leaving 21 bases between the germline ends. The length of the CDR3 is 15 residues. The germline V gene encodes CDR1 SQVTM and CDR2 ANQGSEA. The CDR3 nucleotides read TGCAGCGTTGCGGAAGGGGGAGGGAGGCAGGACATTCAGTACTTC. It yields the protein CSVAEGGGRQDIQYF.

The rearrangement joins TRBV28 to TRBJ2-3; TRBD2 matches 13 bases. The length of the CDR3 is 16 residues. CDR1 and CDR2 from the germline V gene are MDHEN and SYDVKM. The ends lost 6 bases at V and 6 bases at J; junction bases unmatched: 9. For the CDR3, the DNA is TGTGCCAGCAGCCCTCCAACACTAGCGGGGGGGGATACGCAGTATTTT. It yields the protein CASSPPTLAGGDTQYF. The full variable domain, completed using reference TRBV28 and TRBJ2-3, is DVKVTQSSRYLVKRTGEKVFLECVQDMDHENMFWYRQDPGLGLRLIYFSYDVKMKEKGDIPEGYSVSREKKERFSLILESASTNQTSMYLCASSPPTLAGGDTQYFGPGTRLTVL.

The chain recombines TRBV6-1 with TRBJ1-3; unclear D gene. In germline, CDR1 is MNHNS, CDR2 SASEGT. The CDR3 is made up of 14 amino acids. V dropped 5 bases and J dropped 0 bases, with 8 bases sitting between them. CDR3 coding DNA: TGTGCCAGCAGTAACCCGAGCTCTGGAAACACCATATATTTT. Protein: CASSNPSSGNTIYF.

This chain connects TRBV2 to TRBJ1-2; no firm D call. The CDR3 runs 13 residues. V was trimmed by 7 bases and J by 1 base, leaving 10 bases between them. Per germline, CDR1 SNHLY and CDR2 FYNNEI. The CDR3: CASTPQSNYGYTF. The DNA for the CDR3 is TGTGCCAGCACCCCACAGAGTAACTATGGCTACACCTTC.

The V call is TRBV9, the J call TRBJ2-5; 8 bases fit TRBD1. Trimming at V came to 0 bases and at J to 4 bases, leaving 5 bases not matched to a gene. The CDR3 consists of 15 residues. Germline V CDR1 and CDR2: SGDLS, YYNGEE. The CDR3 bases are TGTGCCAGCAGCGTAGCAGGGGGCATGGGAGAGACCCAGTACTTC. Amino acids: CASSVAGGMGETQYF.

This clone was seen just once. This sequence joins TRBV5-1 and TRBJ2-7, with D possibly TRBD2 on 6 matching bases. CDR1 is SGHRS, CDR2 YFSETQ, per germline. CDR3 size: 14 residues. Trimming took 4 bases from V and 2 from J, leaving 13 bases between them. CDR3 nucleotide sequence: TGCGCCAGCAGCCCGTCGGGGGAGGCCTACGAGCAGTACTTC. Its protein product is CASSPSGEAYEQYF.

This chain joins TRBV5-4 and TRBJ2-2, with D perhaps TRBD2 (5 bases). The CDR3 length is 15 residues. The V gene lost 0 bases and the J gene lost 0 bases, with 6 bases spanning the gap. Germline CDR1 SGHNT, CDR2 YYREEE (reference sequence). The CDR3 nucleotides read TGTGCCAGCAGCTTGGGACTACCGAACACCGGGGAGCTGTTTTTT. Protein: CASSLGLPNTGELFF.

The rearrangement joins TRBV29-1 to TRBJ1-4, with TRBD1 identical over 12 bases. V gave up 6 bases and J gave up 8 bases; unmatched junction bases: 10. The germline gives CDR1 SQVTM, CDR2 ANQGSEA. The CDR3 contains 15 residues. Here the CDR3 DNA reads TGCAGCGTCCTTAGTTGGGGACAGGGGGCAGAAAAACTGTTTTTT. Protein product: CSVLSWGQGAEKLFF.

V usage is TRBV6-5 and J usage is TRBJ2-7, with a tentative D call TRBD1 (6 bases). CDR3 length equals 13 residues. V was trimmed by 5 bases and J by 4 bases, leaving 12 bases between them. The germline gives CDR1 MNHEY, CDR2 SVGAGI. The CDR3 here is CASSRRGTYEQYF. DNA for the CDR3: TGTGCCAGCAGTCGCAGGGGAACTTACGAGCAGTACTTC.

The rearrangement links TRBV18 to TRBJ1-1; 8 bases line up with TRBD1. CDR1 and CDR2 from the germline V gene are KGHSH and LQKENI. V trimming: 4 bases; J trimming: 5 bases; junction bases outside the gene matches: 9. This CDR3 region has 15 residues. The CDR3 loop reads CASSLPRDRRTEAFF. Here the CDR3 DNA reads TGTGCCAGCTCACTACCGCGGGACAGGAGAACTGAAGCTTTCTTT.

This clone was seen only once. The V call is TRBV7-3, the J call TRBJ1-1; no clear D gene. Germline loops: CDR1 SGHTA, CDR2 FQGTGA. Trimming took off 3 bases at V and 1 base at J, with 6 bases between the two ends. This CDR3 spans 13 amino acids. The CDR3 DNA follows: TGTGCCAGCAGCTTTGCGGAGAACACTGAAGCTTTCTTT. Its translation: CASSFAENTEAFF.

The chain links TRBV2 to TRBJ1-2; 7 bases fit TRBD1. CDR1 is SNHLY, CDR2 FYNNEI, per germline. This CDR3 spans 13 amino acids. After removal of 2 bases from V and 4 bases from J, the junction contained 1 base not matched to a gene. CDR3 nucleotide sequence: TGTGCCAGCAGTGAACCAGGGGGCTATGGCTACACCTTC. Translated: CASSEPGGYGYTF.

The chain combines TRBV28 with TRBJ2-4, with D perhaps matching TRBD1 (5 bases). Per germline, CDR1 MDHEN and CDR2 SYDVKM. Trimming cost V 2 bases and J 0 bases, with 8 bases left between them. The CDR3 has 15 residues. The CDR3 loop reads CASSLGATAKNIQYF. For the CDR3, the DNA is TGTGCCAGCAGTTTAGGGGCAACAGCCAAAAACATTCAGTACTTC. Using reference TRBV28 and TRBJ2-4 for the parts outside the CDR3, the full variable domain is DVKVTQSSRYLVKRTGEKVFLECVQDMDHENMFWYRQDPGLGLRLIYFSYDVKMKEKGDIPEGYSVSREKKERFSLILESASTNQTSMYLCASSLGATAKNIQYFGAGTRLSVL.

V usage is TRBV5-4 and J usage is TRBJ1-2; 7 positions agree with TRBD1. From germline, CDR1 is SGHNT and CDR2 YYREEE (reference sequence). This CDR3 comprises 13 residues. V was pared by 4 bases and J by 6 bases, with 6 bases of the junction left unmatched. The CDR3 loop is CASSPGQDHGYTF. CDR3 in DNA: TGTGCCAGCAGCCCCGGACAGGACCATGGCTACACCTTC.

The rearrangement links TRBV28 to TRBJ2-7; 7 bases align to TRBD2. The ends lost 8 bases at V and 12 bases at J; junction bases unmatched: 10. The CDR3 is made up of 11 amino acids. The germline V gene has CDR1 MDHEN and CDR2 SYDVKM. The CDR3 is CASGLAGRPYF. The CDR3 bases are TGTGCCAGCGGGTTAGCGGGCCGGCCGTACTTC.

This chain uses TRBV30 with TRBJ1-1, with 7 bases aligning to TRBD1. V lost 0 bases to trimming and J lost 0 bases; unmatched junction nucleotides: 4. Germline values: CDR1 GTSNPN, CDR2 SVGIG (reference sequence). The CDR3 is 15 residues long. The CDR3 bases are TGTGCCTGGAGTGTACAGGGGACCCTGAACACTGAAGCTTTCTTT. It is translated as CAWSVQGTLNTEAFF.

The chain is built from TRBV19 and TRBJ1-1; no definite D call. The CDR3 is 15 amino acids. V was cut by 3 bases and J by 5 bases, with 16 bases left in between. Germline loops: CDR1 LNHDA, CDR2 SQIVND (reference sequence). CDR3 sequence reads: CASSMGGRGRTEAFF. CDR3 in DNA: TGTGCCAGTAGTATGGGCGGGCGGGGTCGGACTGAAGCTTTCTTT.

The chain combines TRBV7-2 with TRBJ1-5; no firm D call. The CDR3 contains 17 residues. Germline assignment: CDR1 SGHTA and CDR2 FQGNSA. V was clipped by 2 bases and J by 3 bases, with 17 bases between them. Written as DNA, the CDR3 is TGTGCCAGCAGCTTACCTGACGGGTATAGTGTCAATCAGCCCCAGCATTTT. This encodes CASSLPDGYSVNQPQHF.

The chain couples TRBV4-1 to TRBJ1-1, with D unresolved. Germline values: CDR1 MGHRA, CDR2 YSYEKL. The CDR3 extends over 15 amino acids. Trimming removed 3 bases from V and 0 bases from J, with 11 bases in between. This CDR3 is CASSHEDGMNTEAFF. The CDR3 DNA reads TGCGCCAGCAGCCATGAAGACGGGATGAACACTGAAGCTTTCTTT.

The chain couples TRBV6-5 to TRBJ2-2, with TRBD1 as a possible D gene (6 bases). With 3 bases removed from V and 0 bases from J, the gap between germline ends came to 11 bases. This CDR3 region has 16 residues. The germline gives CDR1 MNHEY, CDR2 SVGAGI. This chain's CDR3 is CASSYLRGSNTGELFF. The DNA of the CDR3 is TGTGCCAGCAGTTATCTGAGGGGGTCGAACACCGGGGAGCTGTTTTTT.

Note on this clone: The junction departs from the called germline gene at one end, perhaps through a read error. The rearrangement links TRBV2 to TRBJ2-7, with D maybe TRBD1 (6 bases). Germline V lookup: CDR1 SNHLY, CDR2 FYNNEI. The CDR3 has 14 residues. CDR3 sequence (DNA): TGTGCCAGCAGTGCCTACAGGGTCTCCCACGAGCAGTACTTC. This encodes CASSAYRVSHEQYF.

This chain uses TRBV27 with TRBJ2-2; 15 bases map to TRBD2. V was pared by 7 bases and J by 3 bases, with 6 bases of the junction left unmatched. The V gene's germline CDR1 is MNHEY and CDR2 SMNVEV (reference sequence). The CDR3 contains 17 residues. Here the CDR3 reads CASIGLAGGRDTGELFF. The CDR3 DNA reads TGTGCCAGCATCGGACTAGCGGGGGGGAGGGACACCGGGGAGCTGTTTTTT.

This clone was observed a handful of times. This rearrangement joins TRBV5-1 to TRBJ2-7; 11 positions match TRBD2. V shed 1 base and J 5 bases; nucleotides not matched to a gene: 2. The CDR3 is made up of 14 amino acids. Germline V gives CDR1 SGHRS, CDR2 YFSETQ. CDR3 protein: CASSLQLAGDEQYF. The CDR3 region has the DNA TGCGCCAGCAGCTTGCAACTAGCGGGAGACGAGCAGTACTTC.

This sequence joins TRBV9 and TRBJ2-1, with 13 positions matching TRBD2. With 5 bases clipped from V and 8 bases from J, the junction kept 7 bases outside the gene matches. Germline CDR1 reads SGDLS; CDR2 reads YYNGEE. The CDR3 has 15 residues. Here the CDR3 DNA reads TGTGCCAGCAGACCAGGGACTAGCGGGAACTATGAGCAGTTCTTC. This encodes CASRPGTSGNYEQFF.